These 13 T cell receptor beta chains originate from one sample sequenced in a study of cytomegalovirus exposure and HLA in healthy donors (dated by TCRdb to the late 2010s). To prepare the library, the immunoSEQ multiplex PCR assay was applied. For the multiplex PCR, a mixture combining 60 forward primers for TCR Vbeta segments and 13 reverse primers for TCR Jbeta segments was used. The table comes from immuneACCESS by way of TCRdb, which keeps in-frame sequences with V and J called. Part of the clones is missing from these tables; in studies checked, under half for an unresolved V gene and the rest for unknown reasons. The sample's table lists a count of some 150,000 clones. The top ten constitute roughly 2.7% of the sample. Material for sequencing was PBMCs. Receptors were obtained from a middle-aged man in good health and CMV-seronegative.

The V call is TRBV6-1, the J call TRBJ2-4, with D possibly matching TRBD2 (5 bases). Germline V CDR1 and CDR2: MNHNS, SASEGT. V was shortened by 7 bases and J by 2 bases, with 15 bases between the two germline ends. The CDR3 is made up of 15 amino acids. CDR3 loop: CASNPGESSKNIQYF. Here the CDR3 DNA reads TGTGCCAGCAATCCCGGGGAATCCTCCAAAAACATTCAGTACTTC.

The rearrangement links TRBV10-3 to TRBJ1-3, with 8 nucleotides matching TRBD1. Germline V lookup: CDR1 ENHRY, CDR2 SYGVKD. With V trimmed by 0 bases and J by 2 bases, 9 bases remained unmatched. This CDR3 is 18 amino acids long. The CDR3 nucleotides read TGTGCCATCAGTGAGTCAAGAGGACAGGGAAGGGCTGGAAACACCATATATTTT. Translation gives CAISESRGQGRAGNTIYF.

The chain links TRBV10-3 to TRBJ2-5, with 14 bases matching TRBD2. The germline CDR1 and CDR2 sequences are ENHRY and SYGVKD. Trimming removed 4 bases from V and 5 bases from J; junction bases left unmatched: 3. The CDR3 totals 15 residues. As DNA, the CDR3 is TGTGCCATCAGTGGAGGACTAGCGGGGGGTGAGACCCAGTACTTC. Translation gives CAISGGLAGGETQYF.

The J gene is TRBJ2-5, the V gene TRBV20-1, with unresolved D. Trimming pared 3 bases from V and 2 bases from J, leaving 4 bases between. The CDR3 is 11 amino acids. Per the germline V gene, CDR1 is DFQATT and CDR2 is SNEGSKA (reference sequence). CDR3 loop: CSARSQETQYF. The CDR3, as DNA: TGCAGTGCTAGGTCACAAGAGACCCAGTACTTC.

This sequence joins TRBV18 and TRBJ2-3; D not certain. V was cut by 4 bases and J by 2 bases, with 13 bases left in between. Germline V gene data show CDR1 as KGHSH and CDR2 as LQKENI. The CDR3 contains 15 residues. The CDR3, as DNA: TGTGCCAGCTCACGAGGAGACGGAGACACAGATACGCAGTATTTT. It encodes CASSRGDGDTDTQYF.

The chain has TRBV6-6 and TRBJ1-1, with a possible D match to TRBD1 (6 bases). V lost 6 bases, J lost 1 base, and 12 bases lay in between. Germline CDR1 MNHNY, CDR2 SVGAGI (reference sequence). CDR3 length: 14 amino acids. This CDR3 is CASSHPQGNTEAFF. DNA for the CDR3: TGTGCCAGCAGCCACCCACAGGGGAACACTGAAGCTTTCTTT.

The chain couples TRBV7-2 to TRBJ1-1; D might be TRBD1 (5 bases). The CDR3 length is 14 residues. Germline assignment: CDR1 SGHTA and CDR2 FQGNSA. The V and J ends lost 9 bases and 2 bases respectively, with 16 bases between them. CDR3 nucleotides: TGTGCCAGTTCAGGGACTCGAACTAACACTGAAGCTTTCTTT. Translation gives CASSGTRTNTEAFF.

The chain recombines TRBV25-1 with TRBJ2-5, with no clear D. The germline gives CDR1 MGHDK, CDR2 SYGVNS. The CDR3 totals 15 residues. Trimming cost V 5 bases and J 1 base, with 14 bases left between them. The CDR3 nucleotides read TGTGCCAGCAGTTACAAGTCGTTTCTCCAAGAGACCCAGTACTTC. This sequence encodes CASSYKSFLQETQYF.

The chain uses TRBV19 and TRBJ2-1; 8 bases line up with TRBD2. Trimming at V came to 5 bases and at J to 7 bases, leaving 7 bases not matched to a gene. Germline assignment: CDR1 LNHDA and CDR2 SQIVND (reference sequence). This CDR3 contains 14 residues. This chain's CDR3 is CASSDGGGTNEQFF. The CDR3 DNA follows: TGTGCCAGTAGTGATGGCGGGGGGACGAATGAGCAGTTCTTC.

CDR3 in amino acids: CSVVGRVPYEQYF. The CDR3 DNA is TGCAGCGTTGTAGGCAGGGTCCCGTACGAGCAGTACTTC. The J gene is TRBJ2-7, the V gene TRBV29-1; a possible D gene is TRBD1 (5 bases). V shed 4 bases and J shed 4 bases, with 14 bases lying between them. CDR1 is SQVTM, CDR2 ANQGSEA, per germline. The CDR3 loop spans 13 amino acids.

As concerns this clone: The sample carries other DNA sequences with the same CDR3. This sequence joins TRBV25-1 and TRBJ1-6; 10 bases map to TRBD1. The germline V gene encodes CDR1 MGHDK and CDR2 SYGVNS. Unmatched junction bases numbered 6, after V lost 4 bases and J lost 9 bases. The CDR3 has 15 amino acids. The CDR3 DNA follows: TGTGCCAGCAGTGGTAAGACAGGGGGCTCTTCACCCCTCCACTTT. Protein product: CASSGKTGGSSPLHF.

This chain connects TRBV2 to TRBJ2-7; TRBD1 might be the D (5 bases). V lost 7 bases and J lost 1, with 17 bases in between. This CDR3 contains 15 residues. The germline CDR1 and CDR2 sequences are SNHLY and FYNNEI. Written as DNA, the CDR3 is TGTGCCAGCATACCCCCCGACAGATCGTCCTACGAGCAGTACTTC. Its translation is CASIPPDRSSYEQYF.

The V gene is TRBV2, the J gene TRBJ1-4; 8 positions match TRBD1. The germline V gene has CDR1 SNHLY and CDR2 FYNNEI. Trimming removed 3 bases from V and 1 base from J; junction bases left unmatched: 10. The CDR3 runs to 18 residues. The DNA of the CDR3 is TGTGCCAGCAGTGACCCTGGACAGGGAAAAGGAACTAATGAAAAACTGTTTTTT. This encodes CASSDPGQGKGTNEKLFF.